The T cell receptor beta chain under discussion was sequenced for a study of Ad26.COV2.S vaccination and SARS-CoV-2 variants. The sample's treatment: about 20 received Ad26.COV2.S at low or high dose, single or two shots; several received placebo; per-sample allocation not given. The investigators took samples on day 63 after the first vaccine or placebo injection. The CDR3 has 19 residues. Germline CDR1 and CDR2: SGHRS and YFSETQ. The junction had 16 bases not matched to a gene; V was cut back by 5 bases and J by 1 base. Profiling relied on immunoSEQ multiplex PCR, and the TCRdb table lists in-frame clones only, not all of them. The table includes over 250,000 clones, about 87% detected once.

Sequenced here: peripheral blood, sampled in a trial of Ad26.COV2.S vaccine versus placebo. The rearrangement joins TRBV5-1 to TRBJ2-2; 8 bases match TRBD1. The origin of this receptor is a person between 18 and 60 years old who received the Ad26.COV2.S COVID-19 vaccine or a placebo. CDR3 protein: CASRPFPGQDTLNTGELFF. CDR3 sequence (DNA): TGCGCCAGCAGGCCATTTCCGGGACAGGATACCCTGAACACCGGGGAGCTGTTTTTT. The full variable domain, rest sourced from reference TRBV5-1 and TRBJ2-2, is KAGVTQTPRYLIKTRGQQVTLSCSPISGHRSVSWYQQTPGQGLQFLFEYFSETQRNKGNFPGRFSGRQFSNSRSEMNVSTLELGDSALYLCASRPFPGQDTLNTGELFFGEGSRLTVL.